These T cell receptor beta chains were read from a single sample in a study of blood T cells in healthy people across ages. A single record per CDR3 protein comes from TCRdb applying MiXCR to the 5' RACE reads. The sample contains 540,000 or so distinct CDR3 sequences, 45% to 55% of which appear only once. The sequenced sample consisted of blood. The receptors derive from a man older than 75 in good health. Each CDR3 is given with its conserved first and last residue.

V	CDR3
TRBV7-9	CASSSDRGRFNEQFF
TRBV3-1	CASSQEWGRKETQYF
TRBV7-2	CASSLVVAGASYEQYF
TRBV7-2	CASSLVGGGGNQPQHF
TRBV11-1	CASSLAPGRSPEAFF
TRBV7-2	CASSSQIRQGSIQYF
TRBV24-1	CATHIVIGPYNEQFF
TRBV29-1	CSVETRGGSPNTGGLFF
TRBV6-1	CASRPVWGVGDQSCEQYF
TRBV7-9	CASSLQESSYEQYF
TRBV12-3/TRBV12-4	CASSTSGRVRRGSYNEQFF
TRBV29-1	CSVADRGRGLNEQYF
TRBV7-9	CASGLAPLAGDDEQFF
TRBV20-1	CSAWTGGTTGELFF
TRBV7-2	CASGLSGLGSYEQYF
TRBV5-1	CASSWTPGQPNEKLFF
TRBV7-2	CASSLVSGRGETQYF
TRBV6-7	CASSYGGRPPVSYNEQFF
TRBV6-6	CASSYDTPGNQPQHF
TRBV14	CASSQDGKGYF
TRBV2	CASRIRGLYQETQYF
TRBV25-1	CASSDGGVEQYF
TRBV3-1	CASSPQPTGYEKLFF
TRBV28	CASCEGSLIKEQYF
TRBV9	CASSVAYKGELFF
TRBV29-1	CSVVLAVETQYF
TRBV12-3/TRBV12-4	CASSSARSSYNEQFF
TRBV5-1	CASSSADRTHLYEQYF
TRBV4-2	CANSNRDMLDEQFF
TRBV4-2	CASSQEGSGPLGIQYF
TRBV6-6	CARSYSRGSYEQYF